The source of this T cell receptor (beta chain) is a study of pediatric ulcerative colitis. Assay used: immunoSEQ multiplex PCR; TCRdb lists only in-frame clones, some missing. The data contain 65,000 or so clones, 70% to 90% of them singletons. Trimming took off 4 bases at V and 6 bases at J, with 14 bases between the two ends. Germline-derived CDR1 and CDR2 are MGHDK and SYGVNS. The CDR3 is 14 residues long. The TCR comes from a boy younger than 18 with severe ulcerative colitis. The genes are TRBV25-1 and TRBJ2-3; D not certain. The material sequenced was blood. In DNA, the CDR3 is TGTGCCAGCAGTGCGGGCCCCGCCAGGGATACGCAGTATTTT. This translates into CASSAGPARDTQYF.